Below, one T cell receptor beta chain is given with its context. Its antigen is currently unknown. These data belong to a study of STAT3 mutations in large granular lymphocyte leukemia. Study results and limitations: In T-cell large granular lymphocyte leukemia, about half of patients showed multiple immunodominant subclonotypes. Sampling intervals varied between patients and samples. Clonal expansion was inferred from other time points because no sample existed at each clone's first appearance.

The CDR3 loop spans 15 amino acids. The V gene lost 4 bases and the J gene lost 1 base, with 13 bases spanning the gap. The germline V gene encodes CDR1 SGHNT and CDR2 YYREEE (reference sequence). Approximately 40,000 productive templates were obtained per sample on average. Clones were read by immunoSEQ multiplex PCR, and TCRdb kept only the in-frame ones, dropping some. The table shows roughly 40,000 clones, with roughly three quarters occurring only once. The sequence was collected from a human donor with T large granular lymphocyte leukemia. Some clones in this sample may be carry-over from other donors' samples. What was sequenced was PBMCs. The V and J genes are TRBV5-4 and TRBJ2-3; maybe TRBD2 (6 bases). The CDR3 loop reads CASSRGGGGTDTQYF. DNA of the CDR3: TGTGCCAGCAGCCGCGGCGGAGGGGGCACAGATACGCAGTATTTT. Together with reference TRBV5-4 and TRBJ2-3, the CDR3 gives the full variable domain: ETGVTQSPTHLIKTRGQQVTLRCSSQSGHNTVSWYQQALGQGPQFIFQYYREEENGRGNFPPRFSGLQFPNYSSELNVNALELDDSALYLCASSRGGGGTDTQYFGPGTRLTVL.